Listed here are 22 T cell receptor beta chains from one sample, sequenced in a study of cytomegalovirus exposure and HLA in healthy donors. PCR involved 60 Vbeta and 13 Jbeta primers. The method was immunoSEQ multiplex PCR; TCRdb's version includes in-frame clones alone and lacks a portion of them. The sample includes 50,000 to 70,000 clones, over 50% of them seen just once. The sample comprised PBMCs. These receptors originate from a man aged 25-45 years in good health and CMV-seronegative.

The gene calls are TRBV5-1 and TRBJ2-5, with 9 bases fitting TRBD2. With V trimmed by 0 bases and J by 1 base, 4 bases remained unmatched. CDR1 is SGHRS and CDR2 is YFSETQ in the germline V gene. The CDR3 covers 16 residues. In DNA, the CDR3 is TGCGCCAGCAGCTTGGTAGCGGGGGTCTCCCAAGAGACCCAGTACTTC. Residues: CASSLVAGVSQETQYF.

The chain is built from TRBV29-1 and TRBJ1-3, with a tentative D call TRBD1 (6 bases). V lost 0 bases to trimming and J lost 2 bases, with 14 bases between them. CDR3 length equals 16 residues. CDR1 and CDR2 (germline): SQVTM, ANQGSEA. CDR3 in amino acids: CSVEETGFGPGNTIYF. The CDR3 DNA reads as TGCAGCGTTGAAGAGACAGGCTTTGGCCCTGGAAACACCATATATTTT.

The CDR3 reads CASSQDSRYGYTF. The CDR3 DNA reads TGTGCCAGCAGCCAGGACAGCCGCTATGGCTACACCTTC. The chain combines TRBV6-6 with TRBJ1-2; D is possibly TRBD1 (6 bases). There are 13 residues in the CDR3. Germline CDR1 reads MNHNY; CDR2 reads SVGAGI (reference sequence). Deletions cut 6 bases from V and 4 bases from J, with 12 bases between.

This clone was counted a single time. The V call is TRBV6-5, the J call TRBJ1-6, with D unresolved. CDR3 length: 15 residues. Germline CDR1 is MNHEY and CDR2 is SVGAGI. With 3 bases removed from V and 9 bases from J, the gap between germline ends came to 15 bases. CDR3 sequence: CASSYSTAVSSPLHF. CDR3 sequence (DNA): TGTGCCAGCAGTTATTCGACGGCGGTCTCTTCACCCCTCCACTTT.

The CDR3: CTSSQHELAGAVGFTDTQYF. CDR3 nucleotide sequence: TGCACCAGCAGCCAACACGAACTAGCGGGGGCGGTGGGTTTCACAGATACGCAGTATTTT. This sequence joins TRBV1 and TRBJ2-3; the table calls TRBD2, which could not be checked here. TRBV1 is described as a pseudogene. CDR3 length: 20 residues.

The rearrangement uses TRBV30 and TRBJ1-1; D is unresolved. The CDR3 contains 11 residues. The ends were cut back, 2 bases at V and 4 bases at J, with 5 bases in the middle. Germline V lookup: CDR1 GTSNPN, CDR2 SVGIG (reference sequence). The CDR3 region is CAWSLGTEAFF. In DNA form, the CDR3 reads TGTGCCTGGAGTCTAGGCACTGAAGCTTTCTTT.

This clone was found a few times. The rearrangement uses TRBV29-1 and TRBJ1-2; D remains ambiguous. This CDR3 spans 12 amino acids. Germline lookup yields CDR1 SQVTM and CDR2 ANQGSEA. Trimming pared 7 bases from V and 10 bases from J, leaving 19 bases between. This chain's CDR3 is CSDVNSVRDYTF. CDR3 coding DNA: TGCAGCGATGTCAATTCGGTCCGGGACTACACCTTC.

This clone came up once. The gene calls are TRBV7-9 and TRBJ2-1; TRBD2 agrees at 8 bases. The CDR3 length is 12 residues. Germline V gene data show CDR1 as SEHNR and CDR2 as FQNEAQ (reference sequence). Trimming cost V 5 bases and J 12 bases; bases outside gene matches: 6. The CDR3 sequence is CASSPPSGRQFF. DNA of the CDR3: TGTGCCAGCAGCCCCCCGAGCGGGAGGCAGTTCTTC. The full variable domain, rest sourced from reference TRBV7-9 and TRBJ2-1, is DTGVSQNPRHKITKRGQNVTFRCDPISEHNRLYWYRQTLGQGPEFLTYFQNEAQLEKSRLLSDRFSAERPKGSFSTLEIQRTEQGDSAMYLCASSPPSGRQFFGPGTRLTVL.

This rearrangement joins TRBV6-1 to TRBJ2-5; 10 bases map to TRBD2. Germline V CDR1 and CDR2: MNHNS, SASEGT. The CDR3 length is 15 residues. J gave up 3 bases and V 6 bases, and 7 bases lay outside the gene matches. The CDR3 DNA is TGTGCCAGCAGCCATGTGAGCGGGGGGGAAGAGACCCAGTACTTC. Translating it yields CASSHVSGGEETQYF.

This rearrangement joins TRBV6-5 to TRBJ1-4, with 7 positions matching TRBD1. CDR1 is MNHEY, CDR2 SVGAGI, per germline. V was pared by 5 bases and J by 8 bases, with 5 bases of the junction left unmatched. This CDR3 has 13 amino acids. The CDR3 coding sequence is TGTGCCAGCAGTGACAGGGTGAACGAAAAACTGTTTTTT. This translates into CASSDRVNEKLFF.

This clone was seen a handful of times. Here the CDR3 reads CASSSPGPEEKLFF. Here the CDR3 DNA reads TGTGCCAGCAGCTCCCCCGGTCCTGAGGAAAAACTGTTTTTT. V and J are TRBV7-9 and TRBJ1-4; D remains unclear. V was cut by 4 bases and J by 8 bases, with 14 bases left in between. The CDR3 sequence is 14 residues long. Germline-derived CDR1 and CDR2 are SEHNR and FQNEAQ (reference sequence).

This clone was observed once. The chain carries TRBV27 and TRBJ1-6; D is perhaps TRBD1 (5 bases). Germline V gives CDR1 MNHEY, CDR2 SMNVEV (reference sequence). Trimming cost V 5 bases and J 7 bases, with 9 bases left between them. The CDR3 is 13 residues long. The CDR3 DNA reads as TGTGCCAGCAGTATTTCAGGGAATTCACCCCTCCACTTT. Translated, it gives CASSISGNSPLHF.

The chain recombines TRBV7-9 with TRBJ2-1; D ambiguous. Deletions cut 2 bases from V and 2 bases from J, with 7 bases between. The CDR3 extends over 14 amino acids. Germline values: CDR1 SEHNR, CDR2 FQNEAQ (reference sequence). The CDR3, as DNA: TGTGCCAGCAGCTTACTTTCTACCTACAATGAGCAGTTCTTC. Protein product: CASSLLSTYNEQFF.

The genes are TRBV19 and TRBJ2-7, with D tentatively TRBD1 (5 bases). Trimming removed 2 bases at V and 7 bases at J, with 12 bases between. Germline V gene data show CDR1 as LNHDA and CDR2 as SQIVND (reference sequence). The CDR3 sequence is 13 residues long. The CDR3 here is CASSITGLGEQYF. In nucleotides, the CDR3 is TGTGCCAGTAGTATAACAGGTCTGGGAGAGCAGTACTTC.

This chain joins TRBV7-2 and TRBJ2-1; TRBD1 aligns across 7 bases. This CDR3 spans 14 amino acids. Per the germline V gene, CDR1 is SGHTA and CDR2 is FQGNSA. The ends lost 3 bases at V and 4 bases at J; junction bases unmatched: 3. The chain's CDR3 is CASSFPDRYNEQFF. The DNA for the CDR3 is TGTGCCAGCAGCTTCCCGGACAGGTACAATGAGCAGTTCTTC.

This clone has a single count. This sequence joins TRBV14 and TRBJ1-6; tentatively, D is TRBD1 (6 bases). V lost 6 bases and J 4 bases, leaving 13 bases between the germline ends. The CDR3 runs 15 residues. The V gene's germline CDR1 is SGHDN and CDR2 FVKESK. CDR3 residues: CASSLPGQYNSPLHF. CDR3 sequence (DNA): TGTGCCAGCAGTCTACCAGGACAGTATAATTCACCCCTCCACTTT.

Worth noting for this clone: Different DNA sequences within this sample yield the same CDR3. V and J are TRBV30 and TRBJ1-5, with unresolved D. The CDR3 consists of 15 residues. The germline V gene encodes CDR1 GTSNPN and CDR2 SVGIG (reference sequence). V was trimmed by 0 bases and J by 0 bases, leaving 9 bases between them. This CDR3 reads CAWSVPGYSNQPQHF. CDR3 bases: TGTGCCTGGAGTGTACCGGGGTATAGCAATCAGCCCCAGCATTTT.

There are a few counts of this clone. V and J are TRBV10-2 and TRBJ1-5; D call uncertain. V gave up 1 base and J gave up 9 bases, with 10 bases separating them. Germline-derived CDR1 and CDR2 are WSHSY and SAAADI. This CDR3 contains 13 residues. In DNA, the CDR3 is TGCGCCAGCAGTGAGTTAAGTCGGGGGCCCCAGCATTTT. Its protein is CASSELSRGPQHF.

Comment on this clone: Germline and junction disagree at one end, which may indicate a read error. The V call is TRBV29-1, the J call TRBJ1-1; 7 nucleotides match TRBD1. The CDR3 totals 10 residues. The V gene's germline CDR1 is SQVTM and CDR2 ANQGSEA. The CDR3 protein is CSVGPRDSSF. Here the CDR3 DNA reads TGCAGCGTGGGCCCGAGGGACAGCTCCTTT.

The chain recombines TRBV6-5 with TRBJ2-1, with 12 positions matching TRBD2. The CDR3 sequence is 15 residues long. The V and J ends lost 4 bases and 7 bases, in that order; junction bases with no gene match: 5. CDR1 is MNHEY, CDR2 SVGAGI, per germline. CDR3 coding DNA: TGTGCCAGCAGTTGGCCTAGCGGGGGGGCGAATGAGCAGTTCTTC. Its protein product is CASSWPSGGANEQFF.

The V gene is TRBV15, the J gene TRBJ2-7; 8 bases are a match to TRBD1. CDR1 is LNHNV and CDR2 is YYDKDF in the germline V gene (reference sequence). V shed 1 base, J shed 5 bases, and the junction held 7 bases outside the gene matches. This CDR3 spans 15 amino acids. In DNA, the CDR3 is TGTGCCACCAGCAGAGGCGGCAGGGGGCTGGACGAGCAGTACTTC. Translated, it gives CATSRGGRGLDEQYF.

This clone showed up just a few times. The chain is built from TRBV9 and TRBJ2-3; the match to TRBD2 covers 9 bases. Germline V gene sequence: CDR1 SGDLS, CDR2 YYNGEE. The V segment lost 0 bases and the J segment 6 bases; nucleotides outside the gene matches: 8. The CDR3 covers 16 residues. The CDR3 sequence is CASSVGSAGGQDTQYF. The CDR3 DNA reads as TGTGCCAGCAGCGTAGGTTCGGCGGGGGGGCAGGATACGCAGTATTTT.